The 21 T cell receptor beta chains below come from one sample, sequenced in a study of CD4+ T cells in melanoma. Repertoires were generated with immunoSEQ multiplex PCR, while TCRdb's copy carries only in-frame clones and drops some. The table lists roughly 13,000 clones, roughly 80% of them singletons. The source material was cells from a culture (not recorded whether cultured in vitro). The source of these receptors is a human donor with melanoma.

The chain has TRBV7-6 and TRBJ2-5, with 9 bases aligning to TRBD1. V trimming: 5 bases; J trimming: 6 bases; junction bases outside the gene matches: 10. CDR3 length equals 15 residues. Germline V lookup: CDR1 SGHVS, CDR2 FNYEAQ. The CDR3 protein is CASSPGTGREKTQYF. The CDR3 DNA follows: TGTGCCAGCAGCCCGGGGACAGGGAGAGAAAAGACCCAGTACTTC.

This chain connects TRBV7-8 to TRBJ2-3; the D is unclear. Germline loops: CDR1 SGHVS, CDR2 FQNEAQ. The CDR3 runs 12 residues. V was shortened by 4 bases and J by 7 bases, with 9 bases between the two germline ends. This chain's CDR3 is CASSSNANTQYF. CDR3 DNA: TGTGCCAGCAGCTCCAACGCGAATACGCAGTATTTT.

The rearrangement links TRBV25-1 to TRBJ2-2; TRBD2 might be the D (6 bases). CDR1 and CDR2 from the germline V gene are MGHDK and SYGVNS. The CDR3 runs 17 residues. V was shortened by 1 base and J by 3 bases, with 15 bases between the two germline ends. The CDR3 region has the DNA TGTGCCAGCAGTGAATCCAAAGGGGCGGGGTACACCGGGGAGCTGTTTTTT. This translates into CASSESKGAGYTGELFF.

The gene calls are TRBV12-5 and TRBJ2-1; D is ambiguous. V was shortened by 0 bases and J by 5 bases, with 8 bases between the two germline ends. The CDR3 sequence is 14 residues long. The germline V gene encodes CDR1 LGHNT and CDR2 FRNRAP. CDR3 loop: CASGLVTLDNEQFF. CDR3 bases: TGTGCTAGTGGTTTGGTAACCCTTGACAATGAGCAGTTCTTC. The entire variable domain, with the rest obtained from reference TRBV12-5 and TRBJ2-1, is as follows: DARVTQTPRHKVTEMGQEVTMRCQPILGHNTVFWYRQTMMQGLELLAYFRNRAPLDDSGMPKDRFSAEMPDATLATLKIQPSEPRDSAVYFCASGLVTLDNEQFFGPGTRLTVL.

The V and J genes are TRBV12-5 and TRBJ1-1, with D tentatively TRBD1 (5 bases). CDR1 and CDR2 (germline): LGHNT, FRNRAP. The CDR3 loop spans 17 amino acids. Trimming left V 1 base short and J 10 bases short, with 25 bases between. CDR3 DNA: TGTGCTAGTGGTTTGGCCCCATTGGGGCCATCGGCAAGACGAGCTTTCTTT. Residues: CASGLAPLGPSARRAFF.

The chain carries TRBV5-5 and TRBJ1-2; 7 nucleotides line up with TRBD1. Germline V lookup: CDR1 SGHKS, CDR2 YYEKEE (reference sequence). V shed 4 bases, J shed 8 bases, and the junction held 11 bases outside the gene matches. This CDR3 has 14 residues. CDR3 residues: CASSGQQGLGGYTF. As DNA, the CDR3 is TGTGCCAGCAGCGGGCAACAGGGGTTGGGGGGCTACACCTTC.

This chain links TRBV6-6 with TRBJ1-1; 7 positions match TRBD1. This CDR3 is 15 amino acids long. Trimming took 5 bases from V and 1 from J; bases not matched to a gene: 7. Germline loops: CDR1 MNHNY, CDR2 SVGAGI (reference sequence). The CDR3 here is CASSKRQGQNTEAFF. The CDR3 DNA follows: TGTGCCAGCAGTAAACGACAGGGACAGAACACTGAAGCTTTCTTT.

This clone was counted a few times. J is TRBJ1-6 and V is TRBV18, with 8 bases fitting TRBD1. There are 19 residues in the CDR3. Germline CDR1 reads KGHSH; CDR2 reads LQKENI. V gave up 6 bases and J gave up 5 bases; unmatched junction bases: 18. The CDR3 loop reads CASSPLNSGQGVNNSPLHF. The CDR3 DNA reads TGTGCCAGCTCGCCTCTAAATAGCGGACAGGGTGTTAATAATTCACCCCTCCACTTT.

The chain uses TRBV7-6 and TRBJ2-2; the D gene could be TRBD1 or TRBD2 (5 bases each). Germline loops: CDR1 SGHVS, CDR2 FNYEAQ. V was trimmed by 9 bases and J by 6 bases, leaving 20 bases between them. There are 15 residues in the CDR3. The CDR3 here is CASPSGQGWAGELFF. The CDR3 coding sequence is TGTGCCAGTCCTTCGGGGCAGGGATGGGCCGGGGAGCTGTTTTTT.

The rearrangement links TRBV10-2 to TRBJ2-4, with 12 nucleotides matching TRBD1. The CDR3 extends over 17 amino acids. The ends lost 2 bases at V and 0 bases at J; junction bases unmatched: 2. The germline gives CDR1 WSHSY, CDR2 SAAADI. The CDR3 DNA is TGCGCCAGCAGTGAGGGGACAGGGGGCCTAGCCAAAAACATTCAGTACTTC. Translation gives CASSEGTGGLAKNIQYF.

The J gene is TRBJ2-4, the V gene TRBV27, with D uncertain. CDR1 and CDR2 from the germline V gene are MNHEY and SMNVEV (reference sequence). The CDR3 consists of 14 residues. V lost 8 bases to trimming and J lost 0 bases, with 11 bases between them. DNA of the CDR3: TGTGCCAGCGGGTTAGTGGGAGCCAAAAACATTCAGTACTTC. It is translated as CASGLVGAKNIQYF.

The chain carries TRBV7-2 and TRBJ1-4; D might be TRBD1 (5 bases). V was clipped by 8 bases and J by 7 bases, with 14 bases between them. This CDR3 region has 13 residues. The V gene's germline CDR1 is SGHTA and CDR2 FQGNSA. In nucleotides, the CDR3 is TGTGCCAGCTCTGGGGCACGTCTTGAAAAACTGTTTTTT. It is translated as CASSGARLEKLFF. The full variable domain, with the rest looked up from reference TRBV7-2 and TRBJ1-4, is GAGVSQSPSNKVTEKGKDVELRCDPISGHTALYWYRQSLGQGLEFLIYFQGNSAPDKSGLPSDRFSAERTGGSVSTLTIQRTQQEDSAVYLCASSGARLEKLFFGSGTQLSVL.

The rearrangement uses TRBV7-8 and TRBJ1-1; no clear D. The ends were cut back, 5 bases at V and 0 bases at J, with 16 bases in the middle. CDR1 and CDR2 from the germline V gene are SGHVS and FQNEAQ. CDR3 size: 16 residues. Written as DNA, the CDR3 is TGTGCCAGCAGCGCCTCGGGCAGGCCGGTGAACACTGAAGCTTTCTTT. Its translation: CASSASGRPVNTEAFF.

Comment on this clone: The junction departs from the called germline gene at one end, perhaps through a read error. The chain joins TRBV29-1 to TRBJ1-2; 11 positions match TRBD1. The germline CDR1 and CDR2 sequences are SQVTM and ANQGSEA. This CDR3 is built from 14 residues. CDR3 sequence reads: CSVDSGQGGAGSTF. The CDR3 DNA reads as TGCAGCGTTGATTCGGGACAGGGGGGAGCCGGCTCCACCTTC.

This rearrangement joins TRBV4-1 to TRBJ2-5; perhaps TRBD2 as D (5 bases). Germline V gene data show CDR1 as MGHRA and CDR2 as YSYEKL. V was pared by 1 base and J by 5 bases, with 8 bases between. The length of the CDR3 is 13 residues. CDR3 nucleotide sequence: TGCGCCAGCAGCCAAGGGACTTTCGAGACCCAGTACTTC. Its protein is CASSQGTFETQYF.

The chain has TRBV7-2 and TRBJ2-7; TRBD1 agrees at 7 bases. CDR3 length: 14 amino acids. Trimming cost V 0 bases and J 3 bases; bases outside gene matches: 2. Germline CDR1 SGHTA, CDR2 FQGNSA. In DNA, the CDR3 is TGTGCCAGCAGCTTAGCTTGGACAGGCTACGAGCAGTACTTC. Protein sequence: CASSLAWTGYEQYF.

V usage is TRBV5-6 and J usage is TRBJ2-7; possible D gene TRBD2, 6 bases. V lost 2 bases and J 9 bases, leaving 18 bases between the germline ends. The CDR3 spans 14 residues. Germline-derived CDR1 and CDR2 are SGHDT and YYEEEE. The CDR3 DNA reads as TGTGCCAGCAGCTTACTACGGGTTATCGGGGGGCAGTACTTC. This encodes CASSLLRVIGGQYF.

The J gene is TRBJ2-5, the V gene TRBV5-1; D not certain. The germline gives CDR1 SGHRS, CDR2 YFSETQ. Deletions cut 6 bases from V and 2 bases from J, with 11 bases between. The CDR3 runs to 13 residues. CDR3 amino acids: CASMGDLQETQYF. The CDR3 region has the DNA TGCGCCAGCATGGGCGATCTTCAAGAGACCCAGTACTTC. Variable domain in full (rest from reference TRBV5-1 and TRBJ2-5): KAGVTQTPRYLIKTRGQQVTLSCSPISGHRSVSWYQQTPGQGLQFLFEYFSETQRNKGNFPGRFSGRQFSNSRSEMNVSTLELGDSALYLCASMGDLQETQYFGPGTRLLVL.

The chain combines TRBV11-2 with TRBJ1-4, with D possibly being TRBD1 (5 bases). The germline CDR1 and CDR2 sequences are SGHAT and FQNNGV. V was shortened by 7 bases and J by 0 bases, with 15 bases between the two germline ends. The CDR3 is made up of 16 amino acids. The CDR3 loop reads CASNSRGSATNEKLFF. The CDR3 coding sequence is TGTGCCAGCAACTCAAGGGGTTCTGCAACTAATGAAAAACTGTTTTTT.

The chain is built from TRBV6-1 and TRBJ1-1; 10 bases are shared with TRBD1. The CDR3 runs to 15 residues. Trimming removed 6 bases from V and 0 bases from J; junction bases left unmatched: 4. The germline V gene has CDR1 MNHNS and CDR2 SASEGT. The CDR3 DNA follows: TGTGCCAGCAGGGGGACAGGGGTGATGAACACTGAAGCTTTCTTT. It translates to CASRGTGVMNTEAFF.

The chain has TRBV28 and TRBJ1-5; D is perhaps TRBD1 (5 bases). The CDR3 consists of 15 residues. The V end was cut by 4 bases, the J end by 6 bases, with 16 bases between. Germline V gene sequence: CDR1 MDHEN, CDR2 SYDVKM. This CDR3 reads CASSSPPGVAQPQHF. CDR3 DNA: TGTGCCAGCAGTTCCCCCCCGGGGGTTGCTCAGCCCCAGCATTTT.